Following are 24 T cell receptor beta chains from one sample sequenced in a study of cytomegalovirus exposure and HLA in healthy donors. It was with 60 Vbeta and 13 Jbeta primers that the PCR ran. The table came from immunoSEQ multiplex PCR; TCRdb's copy has only in-frame clones and leaves some out. The sample yields some 120,000 clones, approximately 80% seen once. The specimen was PBMCs. The source of these receptors is a woman in her thirties or forties in good health and CMV-seronegative.

This chain connects TRBV4-1 to TRBJ1-1; D remains ambiguous. This CDR3 is 14 amino acids long. Germline V gives CDR1 MGHRA, CDR2 YSYEKL. V was shortened by 0 bases and J by 0 bases, with 5 bases between the two germline ends. CDR3 amino acids: CASSQDHMNTEAFF. CDR3 bases: TGCGCCAGCAGCCAAGACCACATGAACACTGAAGCTTTCTTT.

This chain joins TRBV9 and TRBJ2-7; 9 bases are a match to TRBD1. The germline V gene has CDR1 SGDLS and CDR2 YYNGEE. This CDR3 comprises 15 residues. V was pared by 4 bases and J by 5 bases, with 10 bases of the junction left unmatched. In nucleotides, the CDR3 is TGTGCCAGCAGCCCCCAACCGGGACAGGGCCACGAGCAGTACTTC. Protein: CASSPQPGQGHEQYF.

CDR3 DNA: TGCGCCAGCAGCCGCACACCGGGACAGGATAACTATGGCTACACCTTC. Translation: CASSRTPGQDNYGYTF. This rearrangement joins TRBV4-1 to TRBJ1-2; TRBD1 matches 8 bases. Germline V gene lookup returns CDR1 MGHRA and CDR2 YSYEKL. The CDR3 runs 16 residues. The J segment lost 1 base and the V segment lost 4 bases, leaving 8 bases of the junction unmatched.

V is TRBV7-9 and J is TRBJ2-7; a possible D gene is TRBD1 (6 bases). The ends were cut back, 5 bases at V and 12 bases at J, with 20 bases in the middle. CDR1 and CDR2 (germline): SEHNR, FQNEAQ (reference sequence). The CDR3 length is 13 residues. CDR3 in DNA: TGTGCCAGCAGCCCTCACGAGGACAGCCCCCCGTACTTC. Translating gives CASSPHEDSPPYF.

This chain joins TRBV6-6 and TRBJ2-1, with TRBD2 matching over 8 bases. This CDR3 comprises 14 residues. V shed 4 bases, J shed 9 bases, and the junction held 8 bases outside the gene matches. Germline V lookup: CDR1 MNHNY, CDR2 SVGAGI (reference sequence). The CDR3 nucleotides read TGTGCCAGCAGTTTGCGGGGGGCCAGGGGTGAGCAGTTCTTC. Translated, it gives CASSLRGARGEQFF.

The sample holds a few counts of this clone. The rearrangement links TRBV4-2 to TRBJ1-1; no clear D. This CDR3 contains 13 residues. Trimming removed 4 bases from V and 3 bases from J, with 9 bases in between. Germline CDR1 is LGHNA and CDR2 is YNFKEQ. Here the CDR3 DNA reads TGTGCCAGCAGCCGGCCTGCGGACACTGAAGCTTTCTTT. This gives the protein CASSRPADTEAFF.

The chain employs TRBV6-1 and TRBJ1-1; 7 nucleotides line up with TRBD1. This CDR3 contains 14 residues. V dropped 8 bases and J dropped 6; count of bases not matched to a gene: 12. The germline CDR1 and CDR2 sequences are MNHNS and SASEGT. The CDR3: CASGTLTGPSEAFF. The CDR3 DNA follows: TGTGCCAGCGGAACTTTGACAGGGCCCTCTGAAGCTTTCTTT.

This clone was recorded a few times. V usage is TRBV6-5 and J usage is TRBJ2-7, with 10 bases matching TRBD1. Losses at the gene ends were 6 bases for V and 2 bases for J; bases not matched to a gene: 7. From germline, CDR1 is MNHEY and CDR2 SVGAGI. The length of the CDR3 is 15 residues. The CDR3 spells CASRHRDRGTYEQYF. CDR3 bases: TGTGCCAGCAGACACCGGGACAGGGGCACCTACGAGCAGTACTTC.

The J gene is TRBJ1-6, the V gene TRBV30, with 9 bases aligning to TRBD1. V gave up 1 base and J gave up 7 bases; unmatched junction bases: 2. CDR3 length: 14 residues. Germline V gives CDR1 GTSNPN, CDR2 SVGIG (reference sequence). The CDR3 loop reads CAWSGGQGNSPLHF. CDR3 sequence (DNA): TGTGCCTGGAGTGGGGGACAGGGAAATTCACCCCTCCACTTT.

The J gene is TRBJ1-2, the V gene TRBV4-1; 7 bases are a match to TRBD1. J was trimmed by 2 bases and V by 3 bases; bases with no gene match: 6. The CDR3 sequence is 15 residues long. Germline V lookup: CDR1 MGHRA, CDR2 YSYEKL. DNA of the CDR3: TGCGCCAGCAGCCACCAGGGGGTACCGAACTATGGCTACACCTTC. This codes for CASSHQGVPNYGYTF.

The chain combines TRBV13 with TRBJ2-7; D uncertain. CDR3 length: 14 residues. Germline V lookup: CDR1 PRHDT, CDR2 FYEKMQ (reference sequence). Trimming pared 2 bases from V and 0 bases from J, leaving 8 bases between. CDR3 DNA: TGTGCCAGCAGCTTACTCGAGAGCTCCTACGAGCAGTACTTC. Translating gives CASSLLESSYEQYF. The full variable domain, in which reference TRBV13 and TRBJ2-7 provide the parts outside the CDR3, is AAGVIQSPRHLIKEKRETATLKCYPIPRHDTVYWYQQGPGQDPQFLISFYEKMQSDKGSIPDRFSAQQFSDYHSELNMSSLELGDSALYFCASSLLESSYEQYFGPGTRLTVT.

The rearrangement links TRBV30 to TRBJ1-4, with D maybe TRBD1 (6 bases). The CDR3 runs 12 residues. V was trimmed by 4 bases and J by 6 bases, leaving 9 bases between them. Germline loops: CDR1 GTSNPN, CDR2 SVGIG (reference sequence). The CDR3 loop reads CAWKGDYEKLFF. The CDR3, as DNA: TGTGCCTGGAAGGGGGATTATGAAAAACTGTTTTTT.

This clone was recorded once. The chain combines TRBV18 with TRBJ2-7; 9 nucleotides line up with TRBD1. The CDR3 runs to 15 residues. Germline assignment: CDR1 KGHSH and CDR2 LQKENI. With 3 bases clipped from V and 4 bases from J, the junction kept 7 bases outside the gene matches. CDR3 in DNA: TGTGCCAGCTCACCTCCCGGGACAGGGCAGTACGAGCAGTACTTC. Translated, it gives CASSPPGTGQYEQYF.

This chain connects TRBV2 to TRBJ2-6; 13 positions agree with TRBD2. The germline V gene has CDR1 SNHLY and CDR2 FYNNEI. J lost 2 bases, V lost 2 bases, and 3 bases had no gene match. CDR3 length equals 18 residues. The CDR3 loop is CASSETSGGATGANVLTF. Here the CDR3 DNA reads TGTGCCAGCAGTGAAACTAGCGGGGGGGCAACTGGGGCCAACGTCCTGACTTTC.

The chain combines TRBV28 with TRBJ1-1; the D gene is possibly TRBD1 (5 bases). The V and J ends lost 7 bases and 0 bases respectively, with 21 bases between them. Germline V gives CDR1 MDHEN, CDR2 SYDVKM. This CDR3 is built from 17 residues. The CDR3 loop is CASTPPVGVPMNTEAFF. The CDR3 DNA follows: TGTGCCAGCACCCCGCCCGTAGGGGTACCAATGAACACTGAAGCTTTCTTT.

The rearrangement uses TRBV5-4 and TRBJ1-1; TRBD1 is a possible D gene (5 bases). V was cut by 6 bases and J by 3 bases, with 12 bases left in between. The CDR3 covers 13 residues. CDR1 and CDR2 from the germline V gene are SGHNT and YYREEE (reference sequence). The CDR3, as DNA: TGTGCCAGCAAGCTTGACAGAGACACTGAAGCTTTCTTT. It is translated as CASKLDRDTEAFF.

A single count supports this clone. The V gene is TRBV19, the J gene TRBJ1-4; a possible D gene is TRBD1 (6 bases). Germline V gives CDR1 LNHDA, CDR2 SQIVND (reference sequence). This CDR3 has 14 residues. V was clipped by 5 bases and J by 7 bases, with 14 bases between them. The CDR3: CASSPYRVGEKLFF. The CDR3 DNA is TGTGCCAGTAGTCCATACAGGGTTGGTGAAAAACTGTTTTTT.

This clone was observed a single time. The chain employs TRBV28 and TRBJ1-5; tentatively, D is TRBD1 (6 bases). Germline values: CDR1 MDHEN, CDR2 SYDVKM. The ends were cut back, 6 bases at V and 1 base at J, with 10 bases in the middle. This CDR3 spans 14 amino acids. This CDR3 reads CASRTDRSNQPQHF. CDR3 coding DNA: TGTGCCAGCAGGACCGACAGGAGCAATCAGCCCCAGCATTTT.

V is TRBV4-1 and J is TRBJ2-3, with 16 bases that match TRBD2. This CDR3 is 20 amino acids long. Germline-derived CDR1 and CDR2 are MGHRA and YSYEKL. The trim removed 0 bases at V and 4 bases at J, leaving 10 bases unmatched. CDR3 in DNA: TGCGCCAGCAGCCAAGATAGGGCGGGACTAGCGGGAGGGCGGGCAGATACGCAGTATTTT. It codes for CASSQDRAGLAGGRADTQYF.

This sequence joins TRBV5-1 and TRBJ2-5; weak D call: TRBD1 (6 bases). The CDR3 is made up of 14 amino acids. In germline, CDR1 is SGHRS, CDR2 YFSETQ. Trimming left V 4 bases short and J 4 bases short, with 14 bases between. The CDR3 nucleotides are TGCGCCAGCAGCCTCAACACAGGGTTAGAGACCCAGTACTTC. Amino acid sequence: CASSLNTGLETQYF.

V and J are TRBV7-2 and TRBJ2-7; 9 bases fit TRBD2. Looked up from germline, CDR1 is SGHTA and CDR2 is FQGNSA. The CDR3 contains 15 residues. The J segment lost 2 bases and the V segment lost 1 base, leaving 3 bases of the junction unmatched. CDR3 amino acids: CASSLGGGGAYEQYF. Here the CDR3 DNA reads TGTGCCAGCAGCTTAGGCGGGGGGGGAGCCTACGAGCAGTACTTC.

This chain uses TRBV12-1 with TRBJ2-5; TRBD1 reflects the table's D call only, with no check against the DNA. The assigned J gene may be wrong: the sequence end matches TRBJ2-7 better. TRBV12-1 is noted as a pseudogene. The CDR3 runs to 17 residues. DNA for the CDR3: TGTGCCAGCAGCCCAACCAGGGCCTGGGGCTACTCCTACGAGCAGTACTTC. Encoded protein: CASSPTRAWGYSYEQYF.

The chain has TRBV29-1 and TRBJ2-3; 10 bases are a match to TRBD1. CDR3 length: 15 residues. CDR1 is SQVTM and CDR2 is ANQGSEA in the germline V gene. Here the CDR3 reads CTTLGDRGFTDTQYF. The DNA of the CDR3 is TGCACCACGTTGGGGGACAGGGGCTTCACAGATACGCAGTATTTT.

This CDR3 reads CASSIAQGNGYTF. CDR3 nucleotide sequence: TGTGCCAGTAGTATAGCACAGGGCAATGGCTACACCTTC. V is TRBV19 and J is TRBJ1-2; a possible D gene is TRBD1 (6 bases). The germline V gene has CDR1 LNHDA and CDR2 SQIVND (reference sequence). V lost 1 base to trimming and J lost 6 bases, with 9 bases between them. This CDR3 is 13 amino acids long.